These 28 T cell receptor beta chains share one sample of origin, sequenced in a study of synovial regulatory T cells in juvenile arthritis. Each patient with active arthritis gave synovial fluid along with matched peripheral blood. TCRdb's copy holds only in-frame clones and misses some; the assay was immunoSEQ multiplex PCR. The sample's table shows around 2,200 clones. The sequencing input was Treg cells from the synovium. Every receptor here comes from a donor between 2 and 29 years old with juvenile idiopathic arthritis.

This clone ranks as medium-sized in terms of frequency. The chain combines TRBV2 with TRBJ1-3; TCRdb proposes TRBD1, but this gene call is untestable without DNA. There are 15 residues in the CDR3. The nucleotide record is missing. The germline V gene has CDR1 SNHLY and CDR2 FYNNEI. The CDR3: CASRQTGGLRNTIYF. Based on the CDR3 plus reference TRBV2 and TRBJ1-3, the full variable domain is EPEVTQTPSHQVTQMGQEVILRCVPISNHLYFYWYRQILGQKVEFLVSFYNNEISEKSEIFDDQFSVERPDGSNFTLKIRSTKLEDSAMYFCASRQTGGLRNTIYFGEGSWLTVV.

Its frequency marks this clone as medium-sized (0.01 to 0.1%). The chain is built from TRBV4-2 and TRBJ2-6. The CDR3 length is 18 residues. No DNA is listed. CDR1 is LGHNA and CDR2 is YNFKEQ in the germline V gene. The CDR3 sequence: CASSGVAKVTSRANVLTF.

By frequency, this clone registers medium-sized. The V call is TRBV10-1, the J call TRBJ2-1; TCRdb lists TRBD2, though no DNA is available to test this call. The germline CDR1 and CDR2 sequences are WNHNN and SYGVQD (reference sequence). The CDR3 sequence is 18 residues long. There is no recorded DNA. Here the CDR3 reads CASHVSSGSRVLANEQFF.

Considering frequency, this clone is medium-sized. V usage is TRBV28 and J usage is TRBJ2-7; TCRdb's D gene call, TRBD1, goes unchecked for lack of DNA. CDR3 length: 15 residues. DNA for this receptor is not on file. CDR1 is MDHEN, CDR2 SYDVKM, per germline. This CDR3 is CASSLSMPGGYEQYF.

Its frequency marks this clone as medium-sized. This chain uses TRBV5-6 with TRBJ2-3; there is no DNA to check the TCRdb D call of TRBD2. Germline lookup yields CDR1 SGHDT and CDR2 YYEEEE. This CDR3 region has 17 residues. There is no recorded DNA. CDR3 amino acids: CASSLGPLAGATDTQYF.

By frequency, this clone registers medium-sized (0.01 to 0.1%). The chain uses TRBV6-4 and TRBJ1-5; the TCRdb call, TRBD1, lacks DNA for checking. This CDR3 is 14 amino acids long. No DNA accompanies this entry. From germline, CDR1 is MRHNA and CDR2 SNTAGT. The CDR3 loop reads CASQTGPSNQPQHF.

This clone is identified as medium-sized (0.01 to 0.1%) from frequency. This chain uses TRBV7-9 with TRBJ1-5; checking the TCRdb D call of TRBD1 is not possible without DNA. Germline CDR1 is SEHNR and CDR2 is FQNEAQ (reference sequence). The CDR3 covers 17 residues. There is no recorded DNA. The CDR3 spells CASSFDKLNDGNQPQHF. Full variable domain (outside the CDR3, taken from reference TRBV7-9 and TRBJ1-5): DTGVSQNPRHKITKRGQNVTFRCDPISEHNRLYWYRQTLGQGPEFLTYFQNEAQLEKSRLLSDRFSAERPKGSFSTLEIQRTEQGDSAMYLCASSFDKLNDGNQPQHFGDGTRLSIL.

This clone is called medium-sized based on its frequency. The V gene is TRBV6-1, the J gene TRBJ2-7; no DNA is available, so the TRBD2 call from TCRdb remains unchecked. The CDR3 covers 14 residues. The protein alone is recorded here. Germline V CDR1 and CDR2: MNHNS, SASEGT. CDR3 region: CASSRGGHSYEQYF.

Frequency places this clone as medium-sized. The rearrangement joins TRBV7-8 to TRBJ1-5. The germline gives CDR1 SGHVS, CDR2 FQNEAQ. The CDR3 spans 16 residues. The DNA is unrecorded. CDR3 region: CASSLTQTVQYQPQHF.

This clone is labeled medium-sized based on frequency. The V and J genes are TRBV5-1 and TRBJ2-7; TCRdb designates TRBD1, a call that cannot be tested without DNA. CDR1 and CDR2 (germline): SGHRS, YFSETQ. CDR3 length: 14 residues. DNA is not recorded here. CDR3 in amino acids: CASSLDAGPYEQYF.

In terms of frequency, this clone is medium-sized. The chain combines TRBV7-2 with TRBJ1-6. Germline CDR1 SGHTA, CDR2 FQGNSA. The CDR3 contains 15 residues. No DNA is recorded. The CDR3 loop is CASRGSGAYNSPLHF.

This clone registers medium-sized (0.01 to 0.1%) by frequency. The chain uses TRBV2 and TRBJ2-5; the D gene TCRdb calls, TRBD2, cannot be checked with no DNA. This CDR3 has 15 residues. The protein alone is recorded here. Per germline, CDR1 SNHLY and CDR2 FYNNEI. CDR3 loop: CASSGVAGIQETQYF.

According to its frequency, this clone is medium-sized (0.01 to 0.1%). The chain is built from TRBV18 and TRBJ2-7; lacking DNA, the TRBD1 call made by TCRdb goes unchecked. The CDR3 sequence is 13 residues long. No DNA accompanies this entry. Germline V CDR1 and CDR2: KGHSH, LQKENI. The CDR3 spells CASSPSGGYEQYF.

This clone is medium-sized by frequency. V and J are TRBV9 and TRBJ2-7; TCRdb selects TRBD2, and the lack of DNA leaves this call unchecked. Germline CDR1 is SGDLS and CDR2 is YYNGEE. This CDR3 spans 16 amino acids. The nucleotide record is missing. CDR3 sequence: CASSVVLAGSSYEQYF.

This clone shows up as medium-sized by frequency. The chain recombines TRBV6-5 with TRBJ1-3. In germline, CDR1 is MNHEY, CDR2 SVGAGI. The CDR3 has 16 amino acids. No DNA is recorded. Here the CDR3 reads CASSFTRESSGNTIYF.

By frequency, this clone registers medium-sized. This chain uses TRBV30 with TRBJ1-2. The CDR3 spans 11 residues. Only the protein is on record. Per the germline V gene, CDR1 is GTSNPN and CDR2 is SVGIG (reference sequence). The CDR3 loop reads CAWSKPYGYTF.

Measured by frequency, this clone is medium-sized. V usage is TRBV6-1 and J usage is TRBJ2-3; TCRdb names TRBD2, which stays unverified in the absence of DNA. Per the germline V gene, CDR1 is MNHNS and CDR2 is SASEGT. The CDR3 totals 15 residues. This entry has no DNA. The CDR3 sequence is CASTGTGGSADTQYF.

According to its frequency, this clone is medium-sized. The chain recombines TRBV6-5 with TRBJ1-5. This CDR3 spans 14 amino acids. The record lacks a DNA sequence. Per germline, CDR1 MNHEY and CDR2 SVGAGI. CDR3 region: CASSYGVSNQPQHF.

This clone registers medium-sized (0.01 to 0.1%) by frequency. The rearrangement joins TRBV30 to TRBJ1-5; TCRdb's assignment of TRBD1 cannot be checked, as there is no DNA. The CDR3 loop spans 16 amino acids. No DNA appears here. The germline V gene has CDR1 GTSNPN and CDR2 SVGIG (reference sequence). CDR3 loop: CAWSDTWGTGDQPQHF.

This clone is classed as medium-sized by frequency. The V and J genes are TRBV7-9 and TRBJ2-1. Germline V CDR1 and CDR2: SEHNR, FQNEAQ (reference sequence). There are 11 residues in the CDR3. The record lacks a DNA sequence. The CDR3: CASSLMNEQFF.

This clone is identified as medium-sized from frequency. CDR3 amino acids: CASSNGTGGPGELFF. V gene TRBV21-1 combines with J gene TRBJ2-2; TCRdb selects TRBD1, and the lack of DNA leaves this call unchecked. TRBV21-1 is a listed pseudogene. The CDR3 covers 15 residues. Only the protein is available.

Considering frequency, this clone is medium-sized (0.01 to 0.1%). The V and J genes are TRBV5-1 and TRBJ2-5; TCRdb returns TRBD2, unconfirmable since there is no DNA. Germline V CDR1 and CDR2: SGHRS, YFSETQ. This CDR3 comprises 17 residues. No DNA was logged. CDR3 sequence: CASSLMVGEGDEETQYF.

This clone shows up as medium-sized by frequency. The rearrangement joins TRBV4-2 to TRBJ2-7; TCRdb lists TRBD2, though no DNA is available to test this call. The CDR3 extends over 17 amino acids. No DNA sequence was recorded. Germline assignment: CDR1 LGHNA and CDR2 YNFKEQ. The CDR3 loop is CASSRTPTSGASYEQYF.

This clone ranks as medium-sized in terms of frequency. The CDR3 protein is CASSITGNTIYF. The chain recombines TRBV19 with TRBJ1-3; TCRdb indicates TRBD1, and absent DNA this call remains unverified. CDR3 length: 12 amino acids. No DNA is recorded. Germline CDR1 LNHDA, CDR2 SQIVND (reference sequence).

This clone is deemed medium-sized by its frequency. The V gene is TRBV5-1, the J gene TRBJ2-7; with no DNA, the TCRdb D assignment of TRBD1 cannot be verified. Per the germline V gene, CDR1 is SGHRS and CDR2 is YFSETQ. The CDR3 spans 16 residues. No coding sequence is recorded. The CDR3 reads CASSESARTGPYEQYF.

Frequency places this clone as medium-sized (0.01 to 0.1%). The chain recombines TRBV5-6 with TRBJ2-7; with no DNA, the TCRdb D assignment of TRBD2 cannot be verified. Germline V lookup: CDR1 SGHDT, CDR2 YYEEEE. This CDR3 is built from 14 residues. The DNA is not on file. The CDR3 protein is CASRTSGGKYEQYF. Looking up the rest from reference TRBV5-6 and TRBJ2-7 gives the full variable domain: DAGVTQSPTHLIKTRGQQVTLRCSPKSGHDTVSWYQQALGQGPQFIFQYYEEEERQRGNFPDRFSGHQFPNYSSELNVNALLLGDSALYLCASRTSGGKYEQYFGPGTRLTVT.

Judged by frequency, this clone is medium-sized (0.01 to 0.1%). The chain combines TRBV10-1 with TRBJ2-2; TCRdb proposes TRBD2, but this gene call is untestable without DNA. Germline lookup yields CDR1 WNHNN and CDR2 SYGVQD (reference sequence). The CDR3 spans 15 residues. No coding sequence is recorded. CDR3 in amino acids: CASSPGSHRTGELFF.

Its frequency marks this clone as medium-sized. The genes are TRBV27 and TRBJ2-1; TCRdb indicates TRBD2, and absent DNA this call remains unverified. The germline V gene encodes CDR1 MNHEY and CDR2 SMNVEV (reference sequence). CDR3 length: 17 amino acids. No nucleotide data were recorded. CDR3 residues: CASSLGLAGGSYNEQFF.